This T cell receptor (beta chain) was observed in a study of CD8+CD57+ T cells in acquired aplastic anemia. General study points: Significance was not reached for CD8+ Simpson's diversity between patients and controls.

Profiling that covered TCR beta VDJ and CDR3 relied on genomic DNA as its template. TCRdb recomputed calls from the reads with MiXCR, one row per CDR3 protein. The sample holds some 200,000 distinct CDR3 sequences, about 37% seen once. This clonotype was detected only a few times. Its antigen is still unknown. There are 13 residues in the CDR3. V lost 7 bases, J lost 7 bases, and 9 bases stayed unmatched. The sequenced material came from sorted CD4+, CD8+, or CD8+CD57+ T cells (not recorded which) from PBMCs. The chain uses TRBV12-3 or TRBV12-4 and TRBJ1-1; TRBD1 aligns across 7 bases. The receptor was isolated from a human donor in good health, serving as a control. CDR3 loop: CASTRTGRGEAFF. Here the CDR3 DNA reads TGTGCCAGCACCCGGACAGGACGAGGTGAAGCTTTCTTT.